This TCR beta chain was sequenced for a study of blood T cell repertoires in COVID-19. As processed by the authors: The authors estimated nucleated cell counts from reference gene primer amplification. Produced via immunoSEQ multiplex PCR; TCRdb's table is partial and in-frame only. From that table come the V and J calls and clone size; the DNA was used to work out D and trimming. The sample contains about 220,000 clones, about 78% of which appear only once. This CDR3 contains 13 residues. V shed 5 bases, J shed 7 bases, and the junction held 5 bases outside the gene matches. The germline V gene has CDR1 SGHTA and CDR2 FQGNSA.

Sequencing was performed on peripheral blood. This sequence originates from a woman in her sixties or seventies with acute or convalescent COVID-19. The rearrangement uses TRBV7-2 and TRBJ1-5; 7 bases agree with TRBD1. The CDR3 coding sequence is TGTGCCAGCAGCGGCGCAGGGGGGCAGCCCCAGCATTTT. Protein sequence: CASSGAGGQPQHF.